This TCR beta chain was sequenced during a study of cytomegalovirus exposure and HLA in healthy donors. Sequencing was performed with immunoSEQ multiplex PCR; in TCRdb, only in-frame clones are kept and a portion is missing. This sample has around 200,000 clones, with about 86% found just once. What was sequenced was PBMCs. The clonotype comes from a woman aged 18-35 years in good health and CMV-seronegative.

The CDR3 sequence: CASSQDRTSGRWEQYF. The CDR3 nucleotides are TGTGCCAGCAGCCAAGATCGGACTAGCGGGCGTTGGGAGCAGTACTTC. The rearrangement joins TRBV4-2 to TRBJ2-7, with 11 bases that match TRBD2. The V gene end was trimmed by 0 bases and the J gene end by 7 bases; junction bases not matched to a gene: 8. The CDR3 totals 16 residues. Germline CDR1 is LGHNA and CDR2 is YNFKEQ.